This TCR beta chain originates from a study of cytomegalovirus exposure and HLA in healthy donors. Study results and caveats: Most TCR sequences were uncommon, yet certain public TCRs appeared in many donors. Associated with cytomegalovirus, according to the listing, were 170 or so TCR beta chains.

This clone was detected once. Antigen unknown. With V trimmed by 1 base and J by 3 bases, 5 bases remained unmatched. The CDR3 is 16 amino acids. Germline CDR1 reads SGHAT; CDR2 reads FQNNGV. The table came from immunoSEQ multiplex PCR; TCRdb's copy has only in-frame clones and leaves some out. The table lists approximately 150,000 clones, approximately 88% of them singletons. The chain has TRBV11-2 and TRBJ1-3; 8 bases line up with TRBD1. The sequence came from a man between 25 and 39 years old in good health and CMV-seropositive. Sequencing used PBMCs. The chain's CDR3 is CASSLVAGGFGNTIYF. The CDR3 nucleotides read TGTGCCAGCAGCTTAGTGGCAGGGGGCTTTGGAAACACCATATATTTT.